What follows are 29 T cell receptor beta chains derived from one specimen sequenced in a study of T cells in localized non-small cell lung cancer. The method was immunoSEQ multiplex PCR; TCRdb's version includes in-frame clones alone and lacks a portion of them. The repertoire holds tens of thousands of clones, with approximately 87% as singletons. Sequenced material: peripheral blood, taken before any cancer treatment. These receptors all stem from a male donor at least 60 years old with stage III squamous cell lung carcinoma.

V and J are TRBV28 and TRBJ1-6, with D unclear. V lost 2 bases, J lost 4 bases, and 6 bases lay in between. Germline V CDR1 and CDR2: MDHEN, SYDVKM. The CDR3 loop spans 14 amino acids. The CDR3 loop is CASSLPGYNSPLHF. The CDR3 DNA follows: TGTGCCAGCAGTTTACCGGGTTATAATTCACCCCTCCACTTT. Supplemented by reference TRBV28 and TRBJ1-6, the full variable domain reads DVKVTQSSRYLVKRTGEKVFLECVQDMDHENMFWYRQDPGLGLRLIYFSYDVKMKEKGDIPEGYSVSREKKERFSLILESASTNQTSMYLCASSLPGYNSPLHFGNGTRLTVT.

The V and J genes are TRBV7-8 and TRBJ1-1; TRBD1 matches 11 bases. The V gene's germline CDR1 is SGHVS and CDR2 FQNEAQ. Trimming at V came to 5 bases and at J to 1 base, leaving 15 bases not matched to a gene. The CDR3 consists of 19 residues. CDR3: CASSPLPWTGGSGNTEAFF. The CDR3 nucleotides are TGTGCCAGCAGCCCACTTCCCTGGACAGGGGGCTCAGGGAACACTGAAGCTTTCTTT.

In this sample, this clone turned up a few times. The V call is TRBV19, the J call TRBJ1-1; TRBD1 might be the D (5 bases). The CDR3 has 15 residues. Germline V CDR1 and CDR2: LNHDA, SQIVND (reference sequence). V was shortened by 3 bases and J by 6 bases, with 17 bases between the two germline ends. This CDR3 is CASSIVGGAAAEAFF. The CDR3 DNA follows: TGTGCCAGTAGTATCGTAGGAGGGGCTGCCGCTGAAGCTTTCTTT.

This chain connects TRBV28 to TRBJ1-2; 9 nucleotides align to TRBD1. V was clipped by 6 bases and J by 4 bases; unmatched bases: 6. CDR1 and CDR2 from the germline V gene are MDHEN and SYDVKM. CDR3 length: 14 residues. Here the CDR3 reads CASRETGGFYGYTF. CDR3 sequence (DNA): TGTGCCAGCAGAGAGACAGGGGGTTTCTATGGCTACACCTTC.

The V and J genes are TRBV29-1 and TRBJ2-6; D ambiguous. Per germline, CDR1 SQVTM and CDR2 ANQGSEA. Trimming left V 6 bases short and J 0 bases short, with 6 bases between. CDR3 length equals 13 residues. The CDR3 DNA is TGCAGCGTCGCCGACTCTGGGGCCAACGTCCTGACTTTC. Its translation is CSVADSGANVLTF.

This chain uses TRBV5-1 with TRBJ2-5; D might be TRBD2 (5 bases). The CDR3 has 14 amino acids. Germline V CDR1 and CDR2: SGHRS, YFSETQ. V was clipped by 0 bases and J by 5 bases, with 11 bases between them. CDR3: CASSLGGSGETQYF. The CDR3 region has the DNA TGCGCCAGCAGCTTGGGAGGGTCGGGGGAGACCCAGTACTTC.

The chain couples TRBV5-1 to TRBJ2-1, with 7 bases fitting TRBD2. The V gene's germline CDR1 is SGHRS and CDR2 YFSETQ. Unmatched junction bases numbered 9, after V lost 0 bases and J lost 9 bases. This CDR3 is built from 15 residues. The CDR3, as DNA: TGCGCCAGCAGCTTGGTTTCCGGGGGGAATGGTGAGCAGTTCTTC. It is translated as CASSLVSGGNGEQFF.

This sequence joins TRBV6-5 and TRBJ2-7; the match to TRBD1 covers 7 bases. This CDR3 contains 15 residues. The germline V gene has CDR1 MNHEY and CDR2 SVGAGI. The ends lost 2 bases at V and 0 bases at J; junction bases unmatched: 4. The CDR3 DNA follows: TGTGCCAGCAGTTACAGGGGGCCCTCCTCCTACGAGCAGTACTTC. Protein: CASSYRGPSSYEQYF.

In its sample, this clone was seen a few times. The rearrangement joins TRBV15 to TRBJ1-6; D unclear. V lost 5 bases to trimming and J lost 10 bases, with 9 bases between them. This CDR3 contains 12 residues. CDR1 is LNHNV, CDR2 YYDKDF, per germline (reference sequence). CDR3 DNA: TGTGCCACCAGCTTTTTGAGATCACCCCTCCACTTT. Its translation: CATSFLRSPLHF.

V usage is TRBV27 and J usage is TRBJ1-2; 7 bases map to TRBD1. Trimming at V came to 6 bases and at J to 11 bases, leaving 18 bases not matched to a gene. Germline-derived CDR1 and CDR2 are MNHEY and SMNVEV (reference sequence). This CDR3 is 15 amino acids long. The CDR3 bases are TGTGCCAGCAGCTCGAATGCCGCAGGGGGACTGGGATACACCTTC. Translated, it gives CASSSNAAGGLGYTF.

This clone was picked up a small number of times. V is TRBV10-3 and J is TRBJ1-2; TRBD1 aligns across 7 bases. V trimming: 2 bases; J trimming: 0 bases; junction bases outside the gene matches: 9. Germline V gives CDR1 ENHRY, CDR2 SYGVKD. The CDR3 runs 17 residues. DNA for the CDR3: TGTGCCATCAGTGAGCTGACAGGGTTAAAAGCTAACTATGGCTACACCTTC. It translates to CAISELTGLKANYGYTF.

This clone was found a few times. J is TRBJ1-4 and V is TRBV4-1; the D is unclear. CDR1 and CDR2 (germline): MGHRA, YSYEKL. V shed 1 base and J shed 4 bases, with 7 bases lying between them. The CDR3 runs 14 residues. The DNA for the CDR3 is TGCGCCAGCAGCCAAGTGAGTCTTAATGAAAAACTGTTTTTT. Translated, it gives CASSQVSLNEKLFF.

This chain links TRBV21-1 with TRBJ1-1; the table's TRBD1 call for D was not verified on the DNA. TRBV21-1 is classified as a pseudogene. The CDR3 spans 15 residues. The CDR3 loop is CASSKRGQGMTEAFF. CDR3 in DNA: TGTGCCAGCAGCAAGCGGGGACAGGGGATGACGGAAGCTTTCTTT.

The chain has TRBV11-2 and TRBJ2-3; the match to TRBD1 covers 7 bases. The CDR3 runs to 15 residues. Trimming at V came to 7 bases and at J to 7 bases, leaving 14 bases not matched to a gene. Germline V gene lookup returns CDR1 SGHAT and CDR2 FQNNGV. CDR3 in amino acids: CASTLRGGESYTQYF. CDR3 DNA: TGTGCCAGCACCCTCCGAGGGGGCGAATCGTATACGCAGTATTTT.

This clone was recorded only once. This chain connects TRBV11-1 to TRBJ2-5, with D perhaps matching TRBD1 (6 bases). The V gene's germline CDR1 is SGHAT and CDR2 FQDESV (reference sequence). The CDR3 sequence is 13 residues long. V was pared by 5 bases and J by 1 base, with 8 bases between. CDR3 coding DNA: TGTGCCAGCAGCCGGGACACCCAAGAGACCCAGTACTTC. Residues: CASSRDTQETQYF.

This clone was found once. The chain uses TRBV6-4 and TRBJ2-1; D is unresolved. The CDR3 contains 12 residues. Trimming took 0 bases from V and 8 from J, leaving 5 bases between them. Germline CDR1 reads MRHNA; CDR2 reads SNTAGT. For the CDR3, the DNA is TGTGCCAGCAGTGACTCATCCGATGAGCAGTTCTTC. Its translation: CASSDSSDEQFF.

J is TRBJ2-3 and V is TRBV4-1; D remains ambiguous. The CDR3 has 12 residues. V shed 2 bases and J shed 2 bases, with 2 bases lying between them. Germline CDR1 reads MGHRA; CDR2 reads YSYEKL. CDR3 nucleotides: TGCGCCAGCAGCCAAAACACAGATACGCAGTATTTT. It is translated as CASSQNTDTQYF.

This clone is a singleton in its sample. This rearrangement joins TRBV5-1 to TRBJ1-1; 7 bases fit TRBD1. The ends lost 4 bases at V and 4 bases at J; junction bases unmatched: 10. The CDR3 extends over 15 amino acids. Germline V lookup: CDR1 SGHRS, CDR2 YFSETQ. The CDR3 sequence is CASSIHRGGGTEAFF. DNA for the CDR3: TGCGCCAGCAGCATACACAGGGGCGGGGGCACTGAAGCTTTCTTT. The full variable domain, in which reference TRBV5-1 and TRBJ1-1 provide the parts outside the CDR3, is KAGVTQTPRYLIKTRGQQVTLSCSPISGHRSVSWYQQTPGQGLQFLFEYFSETQRNKGNFPGRFSGRQFSNSRSEMNVSTLELGDSALYLCASSIHRGGGTEAFFGQGTRLTVV.

The chain recombines TRBV5-6 with TRBJ2-4, with 7 positions matching TRBD2. V shed 2 bases, J shed 3 bases, and the junction held 5 bases outside the gene matches. Germline-derived CDR1 and CDR2 are SGHDT and YYEEEE. The CDR3 length is 15 residues. CDR3 sequence (DNA): TGTGCCAGCAGCTTCCGGGGGGTTGGCAAAAACATTCAGTACTTC. It translates to CASSFRGVGKNIQYF.

This sequence joins TRBV11-1 and TRBJ1-2; weak D call: TRBD1 (6 bases). CDR1 and CDR2 (germline): SGHAT, FQDESV (reference sequence). There are 11 residues in the CDR3. Trimming pared 5 bases from V and 7 bases from J, leaving 8 bases between. The CDR3 DNA sequence: TGTGCCAGCAGCCACAGGGCTGGCTACACCTTC. Encoded protein: CASSHRAGYTF.

The chain is built from TRBV7-8 and TRBJ2-7; unclear D gene. Looked up from germline, CDR1 is SGHVS and CDR2 is FQNEAQ. Trimming removed 5 bases from V and 6 bases from J, with 11 bases in between. The CDR3 consists of 12 residues. CDR3 protein: CASSPALGEQYV. The CDR3 DNA is TGTGCCAGCAGCCCGGCCCTCGGCGAGCAGTACGTC.

V gene TRBV5-8 combines with J gene TRBJ1-5; TRBD1 might be the D (5 bases). The germline gives CDR1 SGHTS, CDR2 YDEGEE. This CDR3 region has 13 residues. V was cut by 1 base and J by 6 bases, with 8 bases left in between. For the CDR3, the DNA is TGTGCCAGCAGCTTGAAGGGGCCTCAGCCCCAGCATTTT. It specifies CASSLKGPQPQHF.

The chain uses TRBV28 and TRBJ1-4; a possible D gene is TRBD1 (5 bases). From germline, CDR1 is MDHEN and CDR2 SYDVKM. V was shortened by 7 bases and J by 0 bases, with 9 bases between the two germline ends. The CDR3 has 14 residues. CDR3 protein: CASTPQATNEKLFF. The CDR3 nucleotides are TGTGCCAGCACCCCACAGGCAACTAATGAAAAACTGTTTTTT. The full variable domain, in which reference TRBV28 and TRBJ1-4 provide the parts outside the CDR3, is DVKVTQSSRYLVKRTGEKVFLECVQDMDHENMFWYRQDPGLGLRLIYFSYDVKMKEKGDIPEGYSVSREKKERFSLILESASTNQTSMYLCASTPQATNEKLFFGSGTQLSVL.

This clone has a single count. This sequence joins TRBV2 and TRBJ2-2; D call uncertain. Trimming pared 6 bases from V and 3 bases from J, leaving 5 bases between. The CDR3 runs to 12 residues. Germline loops: CDR1 SNHLY, CDR2 FYNNEI. CDR3 amino acids: CASRGYTGELFF. CDR3 sequence (DNA): TGTGCCAGCAGAGGATACACCGGGGAGCTGTTTTTT.

V and J are TRBV15 and TRBJ2-3, with no clear D. The CDR3 loop spans 15 amino acids. Per germline, CDR1 LNHNV and CDR2 YYDKDF (reference sequence). V lost 0 bases and J lost 0, with 7 bases in between. In DNA form, the CDR3 reads TGTGCCACCAGCAGAGAAACAGATAGCACAGATACGCAGTATTTT. Translated, it gives CATSRETDSTDTQYF. Supplemented by reference TRBV15 and TRBJ2-3, the full variable domain reads DAMVIQNPRYQVTQFGKPVTLSCSQTLNHNVMYWYQQKSSQAPKLLFHYYDKDFNNEADTPDNFQSRRPNTSFCFLDIRSPGLGDTAMYLCATSRETDSTDTQYFGPGTRLTVL.

This chain joins TRBV18 and TRBJ1-1, with 12 bases identical to TRBD1. CDR1 is KGHSH, CDR2 LQKENI, per germline. The J segment lost 1 base and the V segment lost 6 bases, leaving 9 bases of the junction unmatched. This CDR3 has 17 amino acids. CDR3 sequence reads: CASSLLGTGGGNTEAFF. The CDR3 DNA is TGTGCCAGCTCCTTATTAGGGACAGGGGGCGGGAACACTGAAGCTTTCTTT.

This clone was seen more than once but under ten times. The CDR3 DNA reads TGCAGCGTAGCGGGGGGGGTGTCAGATACGCAGTATTTT. Translation: CSVAGGVSDTQYF. The J gene is TRBJ2-3, the V gene TRBV29-1; 10 bases are shared with TRBD2. This CDR3 region has 13 residues. V was clipped by 6 bases and J by 4 bases; unmatched bases: 4. Germline V gives CDR1 SQVTM, CDR2 ANQGSEA.

The rearrangement joins TRBV7-2 to TRBJ2-3; TRBD2 aligns across 11 bases. CDR1 is SGHTA and CDR2 is FQGNSA in the germline V gene. This CDR3 comprises 16 residues. V lost 6 bases, J lost 2 bases, and 7 bases stayed unmatched. The chain's CDR3 is CASRLFSGGVTDTQYF. The CDR3 nucleotides read TGTGCCAGCAGACTCTTTAGCGGGGGGGTCACAGATACGCAGTATTTT.

This chain uses TRBV4-3 with TRBJ2-3, with 7 nucleotides matching TRBD1. Losses at the gene ends were 8 bases for V and 0 bases for J; bases not matched to a gene: 2. This CDR3 has 13 amino acids. Germline lookup yields CDR1 LGHNA and CDR2 YSLEER. The DNA of the CDR3 is TGCGCCAGCGGACAGGAAAGCACAGATACGCAGTATTTT. Amino acid sequence: CASGQESTDTQYF.